This is a list of T cell receptor beta chains from one sample in a study of T cells in tumors after PD-1 blockade. The table came from immunoSEQ multiplex PCR; TCRdb's copy has only in-frame clones and leaves some out. The table shows approximately 20,000 clones, with more than 65% occurring only once. This specimen consisted of PBMCs, obtained after anti-PD-1 therapy. These TCRs come from a human donor with advanced basal cell or squamous cell carcinoma (not recorded which). CDR3s include the opening cysteine and the closing phenylalanine or tryptophan. Fields, in order: J gene, V gene, CDR3 length, D gene, CDR3 protein. D genes are given only for firm matches.

J gene: TRBJ2-3; V gene: TRBV25-1; CDR3 length: 14; D gene: NA; CDR3 protein: CASSDQRTTDTQYF
J gene: TRBJ1-3; V gene: TRBV2; CDR3 length: 14; D gene: NA; CDR3 protein: CASSALPSGNTIYF
J gene: TRBJ2-2; V gene: TRBV10-3; CDR3 length: 14; D gene: TRBD1; CDR3 protein: CASRDRGRPGELFF
J gene: TRBJ2-5; V gene: TRBV5-1; CDR3 length: 16; D gene: TRBD1; CDR3 protein: CASTQTGTGARETQYF
J gene: TRBJ1-1; V gene: TRBV19; CDR3 length: 15; D gene: NA; CDR3 protein: CASISAGASSTEAFF
J gene: TRBJ1-2; V gene: TRBV6-5; CDR3 length: 16; D gene: NA; CDR3 protein: CASSYVYRDAKGGYTF
J gene: TRBJ2-1; V gene: TRBV6-5; CDR3 length: 11; D gene: NA; CDR3 protein: CASSSTGRYFF
J gene: TRBJ1-3; V gene: TRBV12-3/TRBV12-4; CDR3 length: 13; D gene: NA; CDR3 protein: CASSEVVLDTIYF
J gene: TRBJ1-6; V gene: TRBV28; CDR3 length: 18; D gene: TRBD1; CDR3 protein: CASSLGTGVISYNSPLHF
J gene: TRBJ2-3; V gene: TRBV28; CDR3 length: 15; D gene: NA; CDR3 protein: CASSFRFSGTDTQYF
J gene: TRBJ1-2; V gene: TRBV11-3; CDR3 length: 14; D gene: NA; CDR3 protein: CASSSGGDGYGYTF
J gene: TRBJ2-4; V gene: TRBV19; CDR3 length: 15; D gene: NA; CDR3 protein: CASSIGAHFKNIQYF
J gene: TRBJ2-1; V gene: TRBV21-1; CDR3 length: 17; D gene: NA; CDR3 protein: CASSKGNGRYLYNEQFF
J gene: TRBJ1-2; V gene: TRBV10-3; CDR3 length: 16; D gene: NA; CDR3 protein: CAISESRVPGNYGYTF
J gene: TRBJ2-5; V gene: TRBV5-1; CDR3 length: 16; D gene: TRBD2; CDR3 protein: CASSLLAGVGQETQYF
J gene: TRBJ1-5; V gene: TRBV19; CDR3 length: 16; D gene: NA; CDR3 protein: CASSIVGKLSNQPQHF
J gene: TRBJ2-3; V gene: TRBV4-1; CDR3 length: 14; D gene: NA; CDR3 protein: CASSQQSTTDTQYF
J gene: TRBJ2-3; V gene: TRBV28; CDR3 length: 17; D gene: TRBD1; CDR3 protein: CASSSSSIQGNADTQYF
J gene: TRBJ1-6; V gene: TRBV10-2; CDR3 length: 13; D gene: NA; CDR3 protein: CASSDRWDSPLHF
J gene: TRBJ2-1; V gene: TRBV4-1; CDR3 length: 13; D gene: NA; CDR3 protein: CASSQEGGYEQFF
J gene: TRBJ1-1; V gene: TRBV3-1/TRBV3-2; CDR3 length: 13; D gene: NA; CDR3 protein: CASSPRPNTEAFF
J gene: TRBJ2-7; V gene: TRBV6-4; CDR3 length: 15; D gene: TRBD1; CDR3 protein: CASSDSPGGVYEQYF
J gene: TRBJ2-5; V gene: TRBV7-8; CDR3 length: 17; D gene: NA; CDR3 protein: CASSLIDRRNSQETQYF
J gene: TRBJ1-1; V gene: TRBV7-8; CDR3 length: 15; D gene: TRBD1; CDR3 protein: CASSLGGGTGTEAFF
J gene: TRBJ2-3; V gene: TRBV5-1; CDR3 length: 15; D gene: TRBD2; CDR3 protein: CASSTSGGAGDTQYF
J gene: TRBJ2-3; V gene: TRBV7-9; CDR3 length: 15; D gene: NA; CDR3 protein: CASSSPSGAVDTQYF
J gene: TRBJ1-5; V gene: TRBV6-1; CDR3 length: 13; D gene: NA; CDR3 protein: CASRQEIGQPQHF